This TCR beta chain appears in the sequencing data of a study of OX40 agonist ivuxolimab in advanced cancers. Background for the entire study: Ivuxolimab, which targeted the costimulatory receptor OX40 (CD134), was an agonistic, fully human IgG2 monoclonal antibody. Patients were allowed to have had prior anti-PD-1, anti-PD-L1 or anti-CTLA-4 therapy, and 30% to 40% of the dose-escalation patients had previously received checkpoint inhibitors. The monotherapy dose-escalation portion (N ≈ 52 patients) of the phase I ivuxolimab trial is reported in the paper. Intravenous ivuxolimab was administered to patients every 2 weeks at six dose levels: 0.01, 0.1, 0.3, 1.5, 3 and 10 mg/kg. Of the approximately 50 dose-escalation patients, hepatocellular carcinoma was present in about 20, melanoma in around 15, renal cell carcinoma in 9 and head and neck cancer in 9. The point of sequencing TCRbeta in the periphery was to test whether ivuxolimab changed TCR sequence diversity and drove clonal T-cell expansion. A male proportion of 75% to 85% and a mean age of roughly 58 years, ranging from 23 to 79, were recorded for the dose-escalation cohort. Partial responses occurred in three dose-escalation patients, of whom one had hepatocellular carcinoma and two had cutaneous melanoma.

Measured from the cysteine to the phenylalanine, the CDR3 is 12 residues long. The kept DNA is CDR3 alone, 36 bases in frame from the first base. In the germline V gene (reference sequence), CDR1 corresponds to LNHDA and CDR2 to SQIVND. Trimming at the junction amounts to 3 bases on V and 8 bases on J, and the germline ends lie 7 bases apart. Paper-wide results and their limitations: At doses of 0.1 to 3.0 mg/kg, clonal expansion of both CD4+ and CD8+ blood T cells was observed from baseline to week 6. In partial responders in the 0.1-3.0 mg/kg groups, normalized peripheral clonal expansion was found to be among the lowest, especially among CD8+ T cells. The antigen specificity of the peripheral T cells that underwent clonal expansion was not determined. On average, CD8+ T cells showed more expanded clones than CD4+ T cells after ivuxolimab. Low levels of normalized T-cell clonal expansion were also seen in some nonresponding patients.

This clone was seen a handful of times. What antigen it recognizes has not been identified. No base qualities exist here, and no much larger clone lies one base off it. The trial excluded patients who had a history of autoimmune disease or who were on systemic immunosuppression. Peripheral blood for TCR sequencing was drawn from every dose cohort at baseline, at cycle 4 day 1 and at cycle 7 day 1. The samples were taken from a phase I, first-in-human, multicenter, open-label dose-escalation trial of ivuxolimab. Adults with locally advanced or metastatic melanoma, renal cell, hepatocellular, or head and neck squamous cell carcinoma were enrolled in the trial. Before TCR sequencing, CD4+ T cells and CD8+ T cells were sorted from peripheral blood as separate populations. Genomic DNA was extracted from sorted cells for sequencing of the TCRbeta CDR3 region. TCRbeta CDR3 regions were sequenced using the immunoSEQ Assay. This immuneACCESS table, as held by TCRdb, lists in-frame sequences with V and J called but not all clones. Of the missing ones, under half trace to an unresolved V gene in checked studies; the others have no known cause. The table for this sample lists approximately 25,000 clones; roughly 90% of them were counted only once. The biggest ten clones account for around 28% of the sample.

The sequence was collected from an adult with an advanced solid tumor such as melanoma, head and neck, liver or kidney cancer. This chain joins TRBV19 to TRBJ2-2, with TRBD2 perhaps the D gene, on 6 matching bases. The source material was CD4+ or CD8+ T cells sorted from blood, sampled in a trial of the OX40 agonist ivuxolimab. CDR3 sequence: CASSIREGELFF. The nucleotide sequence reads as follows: TGTGCCAGTAGTATTCGGGAGGGGGAGCTGTTTTTT.